This entry describes one TCR beta chain. Its antigen is currently unknown. These data originate in a study of shared clonotypes between healthy human individuals. Study-wide results and caveats: Non-shared clonotypes showed lower generation probabilities than clonotypes common to all four donors.

Naive CD8 cells lacked CD45RO, underwent positive selection for CCR7 and left out terminally differentiated effector memory CD45RA+ cells. Sequencing was performed with immunoSEQ multiplex PCR; in TCRdb, only in-frame clones are kept and a portion is missing. The table records around 2.1 million clones, just over 90% of them present only once. Per germline, CDR1 SGHAT and CDR2 FQNNGV. There are 19 residues in the CDR3. V lost 0 bases and J 2 bases, leaving 23 bases between the germline ends. The rearrangement links TRBV11-2 to TRBJ2-7, with D perhaps matching TRBD2 (6 bases). The sequenced material came from naive CD8+ T cells from PBMCs. This clonotype was obtained from a man aged 18 to 30 in good health. Some clones in this sample may be carry-over from other donors' samples. In DNA, the CDR3 is TGTGCCAGCAGCTTAGATCGGAAGAAAGTGCGGGGATCCCCCTACGAGCAGTACTTC. Its protein product is CASSLDRKKVRGSPYEQYF. Filled out from reference TRBV11-2 and TRBJ2-7, the complete variable domain reads EAGVAQSPRYKIIEKRQSVAFWCNPISGHATLYWYQQILGQGPKLLIQFQNNGVVDDSQLPKDRFSAERLKGVDSTLKIQPAKLEDSAVYLCASSLDRKKVRGSPYEQYFGPGTRLTVT.